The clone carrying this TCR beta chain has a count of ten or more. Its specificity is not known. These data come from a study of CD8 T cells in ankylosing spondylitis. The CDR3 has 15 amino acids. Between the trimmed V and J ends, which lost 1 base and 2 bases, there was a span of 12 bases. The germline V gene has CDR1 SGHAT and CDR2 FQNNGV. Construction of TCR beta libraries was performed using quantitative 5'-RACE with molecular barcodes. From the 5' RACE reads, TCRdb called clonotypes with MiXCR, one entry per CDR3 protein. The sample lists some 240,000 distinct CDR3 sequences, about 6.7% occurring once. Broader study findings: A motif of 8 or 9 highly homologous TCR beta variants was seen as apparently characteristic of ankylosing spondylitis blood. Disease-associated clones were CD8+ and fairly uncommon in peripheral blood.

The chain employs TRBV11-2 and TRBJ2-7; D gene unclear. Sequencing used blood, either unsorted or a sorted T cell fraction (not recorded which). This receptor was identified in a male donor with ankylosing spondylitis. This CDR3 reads CASSLVQKLAYEQYF. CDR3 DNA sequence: TGTGCCAGCAGCTTAGTCCAAAAACTGGCCTACGAGCAGTACTTC.